These T cell receptor beta chains were read from a single sample in a study of T cells in localized non-small cell lung cancer. TCRdb keeps only in-frame clones here, not all; method: immunoSEQ multiplex PCR. The sample shows 23,000 or so clones, 90% to 95% of them seen only once. The starting material was peripheral blood, obtained before any cancer treatment. The receptors were sampled from a woman aged 35 to 69 with stage I lung adenocarcinoma. CDR3s include the opening cysteine and the closing phenylalanine or tryptophan. D genes are given only for firm matches. Some rows mark clone size as missing; the rest say once, few, many or name a class of expanded clone.

D gene,J gene,V gene,clone size,CDR3 DNA,CDR3 protein
TRBD1,TRBJ1-3,TRBV19,.,TGTGCCAGTAGCCCGCCGGGACAGGGGGCGCGCGGAAACACCATATATTTT,CASSPPGQGARGNTIYF
TRBD1,TRBJ2-3,TRBV27,.,TGTGCCATAGGGGGACAGGGATGGAATACGCAGTATTTT,CAIGGQGWNTQYF
.,TRBJ1-4,TRBV5-1,.,TGCGCCAGCAGCTTGGGTCGGTCAGGGTCGGGAGAAAAACTGTTTTTT,CASSLGRSGSGEKLFF
TRBD1,TRBJ1-1,TRBV15,.,TGTGCCACCAGCAGGAGACAGGGGACCCAAGCTTTCTTT,CATSRRQGTQAFF
.,TRBJ2-5,TRBV6-1,.,TGTGCCAGCAAAGCCCTAGCGAGGGAAGAGACCCAGTACTTC,CASKALAREETQYF
.,TRBJ2-3,TRBV28,once,TGTGCCAGCAGTTTGTGGTCTGGCCCCACAGATACGCAGTATTTT,CASSLWSGPTDTQYF
.,TRBJ2-7,TRBV6-6,.,TGTGCCAGCAGCCGGGGTTACGAGCAGTACTTC,CASSRGYEQYF
TRBD1,TRBJ2-5,TRBV28,.,TGTGCCAGCAGTTCTCCGACAGGGGGGCAAGAGACCCAGTACTTC,CASSSPTGGQETQYF
TRBD1,TRBJ1-1,TRBV6-1,.,TGTGCCAGCAGTGAACGACAGGGAGACACTGAAGCTTTCTTT,CASSERQGDTEAFF
.,TRBJ2-7,TRBV20-1,.,TGCAGTGCCCCGCGACTCTACGAGCAGTACTTC,CSAPRLYEQYF
.,TRBJ2-4,TRBV4-1,.,TGCGCCAGCAGCCAAGGTATGGAAAAGGCCAAAAACATTCAGTACTTC,CASSQGMEKAKNIQYF
TRBD1,TRBJ1-5,TRBV28,.,TGTGCCAGCAGCCCACCCCCAGACAGGGCCATGGTGGCCCAGCATTTT,CASSPPPDRAMVAQHF
TRBD2,TRBJ2-2,TRBV6-5,.,TGTGCCAGCAGTTACGGGACTAGCGGGAGAGCTGGGGAGCTGTTTTTT,CASSYGTSGRAGELFF
TRBD2,TRBJ2-7,TRBV15,.,TGTGCCACCAGCAGAGATATAGCGGGAGGGGACGAGCAGTACTTC,CATSRDIAGGDEQYF
TRBD2,TRBJ2-7,TRBV28,once,TGTGCCAGCAGCCACAGCTCTAGCGGCGGAGGGTACGAGCAGTACTTC,CASSHSSSGGGYEQYF
TRBD1,TRBJ2-1,TRBV9,.,TGTGCCAGCAGCGTAGCAGGGGGTGGGGAGCAGTTCTTC,CASSVAGGGEQFF
.,TRBJ1-2,TRBV7-2,.,TGTGCCAGCAGCTTGCCTCGGGGGGGCGATGGCTACACCTTC,CASSLPRGGDGYTF
.,TRBJ2-3,TRBV7-2,.,TGTGCCAGCAGCTTTCGTCAGGAAGCGGATACGCAGTATTTT,CASSFRQEADTQYF
TRBD2,TRBJ2-1,TRBV10-3,.,TGTGCCATCAGTGGTCGGGGTAGCGGGAGCCGCCGGGATGAGCAGTTCTTC,CAISGRGSGSRRDEQFF
.,TRBJ2-3,TRBV7-9,.,TGTGCCAGCAGCTCCTGGACACACTATACGCAGTATTTT,CASSSWTHYTQYF
.,TRBJ1-4,TRBV19,.,TGTGCCAGTACCCCCGGTATAACTAATGAAAAACTGTTTTTT,CASTPGITNEKLFF
.,TRBJ1-5,TRBV5-1,.,TGCGCCAGCGCCTTCGCCGTCGCTCAGCCCCAGCATTTT,CASAFAVAQPQHF
.,TRBJ1-3,TRBV7-6,.,TGTGCCAGCAGCTTTGAGGGTGCTGGAAACACCATATATTTT,CASSFEGAGNTIYF
.,TRBJ2-2,TRBV7-2,.,TGTGCCAGCAGCTTAGTGGGAGGAAGGCGTACCGGGGAGCTGTTTTTT,CASSLVGGRRTGELFF
TRBD1,TRBJ2-7,TRBV5-1,once,TGCGCCAGCAGCCTAGGACAGGGGCCCTTCTACGAGCAGTACTTC,CASSLGQGPFYEQYF
.,TRBJ2-5,TRBV18,.,TGTGCCACCAGCACAACGCAGTCCATGGAAGAGACCCAGTACTTC,CATSTTQSMEETQYF
.,TRBJ2-7,TRBV4-2,.,TGTGCCAGCAGCCAAGGGCACGGGGGCGCCTACGAGCAGTACTTC,CASSQGHGGAYEQYF
TRBD1,TRBJ2-5,TRBV5-6,.,TGTGCCAGCAGCGGCAGGGGGAAAGAGACCCAGTACTTC,CASSGRGKETQYF
.,TRBJ2-7,TRBV6-1,.,TGTGCCAGCAATTTGCCATCCTACGAGCAGTACTTC,CASNLPSYEQYF
.,TRBJ2-7,TRBV30,.,TGTGCCTGGACCACCACCAGGTCACAGCAGTACTTC,CAWTTTRSQQYF
.,TRBJ2-3,TRBV5-5,.,TGTGCCAGCAGCCCCAGGACGCCCGTGGGAGGAGATACGCAGTATTTT,CASSPRTPVGGDTQYF
.,TRBJ1-2,TRBV15,once,TGTGCCACCAGCAGAGCAGGGTCTATCTATGGCTACACCTTC,CATSRAGSIYGYTF
.,TRBJ2-2,TRBV4-1,few,TGCGCCAGCAGGCATGGGCCGAACACCGGGGAGCTGTTTTTT,CASRHGPNTGELFF
TRBD1,TRBJ2-7,TRBV5-1,.,TGCGCCAGCATGCCGGCAGGGGGCCTGGACGAGCAGTACTTC,CASMPAGGLDEQYF
TRBD2,TRBJ2-7,TRBV19,.,TGTGCCAGTAGTAATCGGCGGGAGGGCCGTTCCGAGCAGTACTTC,CASSNRREGRSEQYF
TRBD1,TRBJ1-5,TRBV28,once,TGTGCCAGCAGTTTCGGTGTAACAGGGGACCAGCCCCAGCATTTT,CASSFGVTGDQPQHF
TRBD1,TRBJ1-1,TRBV18,.,TGTGCCAGCTCACAAGGCCCGGGACAGCCGAACACTGAAGCTTTCTTT,CASSQGPGQPNTEAFF
.,TRBJ1-1,TRBV7-9,.,TGTGCCAGCAGCTTTGGAGTGGCGGGCACTGAAGCTTTCTTT,CASSFGVAGTEAFF
.,TRBJ2-1,TRBV12-5,.,TGTGCTAGTGGACCGCCGATCCGGGACAGGCGGACTAGCGAAGACGACAATGAGCAGTTCTTC,CASGPPIRDRRTSEDDNEQFF
.,TRBJ2-1,TRBV10-3,.,TGTGCCATCAGTGACCTCAGGAGTTCCTACAATGAGCAGTTCTTC,CAISDLRSSYNEQFF
.,TRBJ2-7,TRBV2,once,TGTGCCAGCAGCCTATTCAGAGGGTCCTCCTACGAGCAGTACTTC,CASSLFRGSSYEQYF
.,TRBJ2-7,TRBV10-3,.,TGTGCCATCAGTAATGAAAGAGTCTACGAGCAGTACTTC,CAISNERVYEQYF
TRBD2,TRBJ2-2,TRBV11-2,.,TGTGCCAGCAGCTTCCTAGCGGGAGGTAACACCGGGGAGCTGTTTTTT,CASSFLAGGNTGELFF
.,TRBJ1-2,TRBV28,.,TGTGCCAGCAGTTCGGGGAACTATGGCTACACCTTC,CASSSGNYGYTF
.,TRBJ1-2,TRBV28,.,TGTGCCAGCACGAGGCAGGATGGCTACACCTTC,CASTRQDGYTF
.,TRBJ2-1,TRBV21-1,.,TGTGCCAGCAGCAACTGCCGCTGGGAGGGGGCATACTACAATGAGCAGTTCTTC,CASSNCRWEGAYYNEQFF
TRBD1,TRBJ2-3,TRBV5-1,.,TGCGCCAGCGGACAGGGGGCAACAGATACGCAGTATTTT,CASGQGATDTQYF
.,TRBJ1-4,TRBV5-1,.,TGCGCCAGCAGCAAGGACAGTTACTCTAATGAAAAACTGTTTTTT,CASSKDSYSNEKLFF
.,TRBJ2-1,TRBV14,.,TGTGCCAGCAGCCAAGTACGGGTCCTTTCCTACAATGAGCAGTTCTTC,CASSQVRVLSYNEQFF
TRBD2,TRBJ2-7,TRBV5-1,.,TGCGCCAGCAGCTTAGCGGGGAGTCCCAACGAGCAGTACTTC,CASSLAGSPNEQYF
.,TRBJ2-3,TRBV27,.,TGTGCCAGCAGTTGGAGGCCAGCGGAGGGCACAGATACGCAGTATTTT,CASSWRPAEGTDTQYF
TRBD1,TRBJ1-1,TRBV11-2,.,TGTGCCAGCAGCTCTACGTCCCGGGACAGGGGGCTAGGTGAAGCTTTCTTT,CASSSTSRDRGLGEAFF
TRBD2,TRBJ2-1,TRBV27,.,TGTGCCAGCAGGGTACTAGCGGGACCCTACAATGAGCAGTTCTTC,CASRVLAGPYNEQFF
.,TRBJ1-4,TRBV19,.,TGTGCCAGCACTACTTCAGGGGCCTATAATGAAAAACTGTTTTTT,CASTTSGAYNEKLFF
.,TRBJ1-1,TRBV4-2,.,TGTGCCAGCAGCCAAGAAGGTTGGAGACAGTCAACTGGGAAGGCTTTCTTT,CASSQEGWRQSTGKAFF
TRBD2,TRBJ2-7,TRBV28,.,TGTGCCAGCAGAGGAGCTAGCGGGACCTACGAGCAGTACTTC,CASRGASGTYEQYF
.,TRBJ2-1,TRBV5-1,few,TGCGCCAGCAGCTCCTCCGACCCCCGGGAGCAGTTCTTC,CASSSSDPREQFF